Reported below is one TCR beta chain. This clonotype was counted a few times. No cognate antigen has been identified for it. The sample holds no much larger clone one base away, and base qualities are not on file. The data stem from a study of neurological immune-mediated disorders (dated by TCRdb to the late 2010s). Study-level background: Among the roughly 35 multiple sclerosis patients, relapsing-remitting MS accounted for around 30 and secondary progressive MS accounted for 3. Peripheral blood TCR-beta repertoires from HTLV-I-associated myelopathy (HAM/TSP) patients, multiple sclerosis patients and healthy controls were compared by UMI-based sequencing. Of the 60 to 70 subjects in the cohort, roughly 14 were HAM/TSP patients, approximately 34 were multiple sclerosis patients, and approximately 20 were healthy controls. The 85 to 110 TCR-beta libraries included longitudinal samples, technical triplicates and paired sorted CD4+ and CD8+ T-cell subsets alongside PBMC samples. General conclusions and limits of the study: Phylogenetic analysis grouped repertoires from 18 of 34 MS patients into a cluster of related CDR3 sequences, suggesting a possible repertoire-level signature. No association of the MS cluster with clinical or MRI features was observed, and the need for larger cohorts was stated by the authors. No identical CDR3 amino acid sequences were shared among expanded clones across subjects, suggesting private TCR-beta repertoires in all groups. TCR clonal expansion was greatest in HAM/TSP patients and smallest in MS patients, who ranked below even healthy controls.

To synthesize cDNA, template-switch 5'RACE was performed with a primer carrying a 10-nucleotide random unique molecular identifier so that each TCR transcript was tagged. Every sequencing run yielded over 170 million TCR-beta sequences covering 15-18 subjects. The RNeasy kit was used for extraction of total RNA. The KAPA Real-time Library Amplification kit was used to amplify TCR-beta VDJ regions with primers for the TCR constant region and the 5'RACE anchor. Sample indexes and Illumina adaptors were added in a first PCR, and a second PCR then increased library yield. After purification with Ampure beads, the TCR product of roughly 650 bp was size-selected on a 2% E-gel SizeSelection system. Library quality was checked on a Bioanalyzer, concentration was measured with Qubit, and libraries were quantified with the Kapa Library Quantification kit before pooling. An Illumina HiSeq 2500 was used to sequence the libraries paired-end at 2 x 150 bp. To increase sequence diversity, roughly 24-32% phiX was spiked into each library pool. The original pipeline was this. The quality-filtered reads were processed with the UMI-based MiGEC pipeline, whose error correction step removed more than 90% of the raw TCR sequences. IMGT germline references were used for aligning VDJ genes, and each clonotype was defined as a unique CDR3 amino acid sequence together with its V-J genes. Clonal expansion, Shannon diversity and CDR3 relatedness were evaluated with VDJtools (CalcPairwiseDistances, ClusterSamples), while phylogenetic trees were built in CLCbio workbench. Using coefficient-of-variation modelling across technical triplicates, the study counted a clone as expanded if it had at least 8 unique UMIs. TCRdb took the public reads, trimmed them with fastp at Q25, ran MiXCR for clone calling and kept in-frame beta chains. Rows with one shared CDR3 protein collapse into an entry with the most common genes and DNA. TCRdb's processing, not the authors' own work, is the source of the V and J calls. This sample is represented by some 38,000 distinct CDR3 sequences; 3% to 4% of them were singletons. Clones ranked in the top ten supply roughly 2.2% of the sample.

Libraries from unsorted PBMCs were made from 2 million PBMCs kept in RNAlater at -80 degrees C until RNA extraction. The multiple sclerosis patients were enrolled in a US clinical protocol that evaluated disease progression with magnetic resonance imaging. Peripheral blood was subjected to Ficoll-Hypaque density gradient centrifugation to isolate PBMCs, which were then cryopreserved in liquid nitrogen. The CDR1 and CDR2 encoded by the germline V gene are ENHRY and SYGVKD. The CDR3 spans 14 residues, from the cysteine through the phenylalanine. The only DNA kept is the CDR3, 42 bases in frame from the first base. The germline V end is reduced by 11 bases and the J end by 0 bases; junction bases left unmatched: 9.

The receptor comes from a man aged 30 to 45 with multiple sclerosis. Sequences were obtained from PBMCs. The rearranged segments are TRBV10-3 and TRBJ1-1, with 7 bases in between that match TRBD1. DNA sequence: TGTGCCTCCAGGGGGGGGCAGGTGAACACTGAAGCTTTCTTT. This gives the protein CASRGGQVNTEAFF.